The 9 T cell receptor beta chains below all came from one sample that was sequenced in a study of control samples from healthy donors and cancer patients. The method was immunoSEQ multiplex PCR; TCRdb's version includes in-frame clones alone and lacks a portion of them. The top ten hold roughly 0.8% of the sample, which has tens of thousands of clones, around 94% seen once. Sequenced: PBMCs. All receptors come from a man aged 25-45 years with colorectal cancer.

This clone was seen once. The CDR3 protein is CASSEPVGTQNTGELFF. For the CDR3, the DNA is TGCGCCAGCAGTGAGCCTGTCGGGACTCAGAACACCGGGGAGCTGTTTTTT. The chain uses TRBV10-2 and TRBJ2-2; possible D gene TRBD2, 6 bases. Germline V gene data show CDR1 as WSHSY and CDR2 as SAAADI. Trimming removed 2 bases from V and 1 base from J, with 14 bases in between. The CDR3 has 17 residues.

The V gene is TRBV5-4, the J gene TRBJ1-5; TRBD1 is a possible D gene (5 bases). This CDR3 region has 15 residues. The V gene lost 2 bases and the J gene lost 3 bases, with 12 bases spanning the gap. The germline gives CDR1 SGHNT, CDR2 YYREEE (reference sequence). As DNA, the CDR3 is TGTGCCAGCAGCTTCTTAGGGGACGTCAATCAGCCCCAGCATTTT. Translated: CASSFLGDVNQPQHF.

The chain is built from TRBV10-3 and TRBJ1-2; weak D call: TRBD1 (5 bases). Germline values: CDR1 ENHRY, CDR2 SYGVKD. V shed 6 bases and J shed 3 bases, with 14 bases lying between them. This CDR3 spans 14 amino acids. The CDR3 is CAIRPSGVDYGYTF. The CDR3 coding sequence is TGTGCCATCAGGCCCTCGGGGGTAGACTATGGCTACACCTTC.

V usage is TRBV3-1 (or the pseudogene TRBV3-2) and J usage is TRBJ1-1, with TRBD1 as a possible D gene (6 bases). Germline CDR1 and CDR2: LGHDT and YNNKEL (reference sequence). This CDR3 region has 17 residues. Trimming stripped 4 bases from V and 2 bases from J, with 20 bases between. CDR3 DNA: TGTGCCAGCAGCCCCTTACTCCCGGAGGGGGGCAACACTGAAGCTTTCTTT. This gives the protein CASSPLLPEGGNTEAFF.

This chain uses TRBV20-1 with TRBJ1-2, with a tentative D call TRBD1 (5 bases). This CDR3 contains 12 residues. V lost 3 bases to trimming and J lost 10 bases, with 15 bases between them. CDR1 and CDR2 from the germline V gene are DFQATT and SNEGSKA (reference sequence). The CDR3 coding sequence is TGCAGTGCTAGTAAGCCCCAGGGCGACTACACCTTC. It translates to CSASKPQGDYTF.

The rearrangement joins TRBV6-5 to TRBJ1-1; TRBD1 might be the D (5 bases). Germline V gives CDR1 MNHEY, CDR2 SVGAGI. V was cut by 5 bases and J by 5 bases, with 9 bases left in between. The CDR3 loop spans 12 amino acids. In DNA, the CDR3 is TGTGCCAGCAGTCGGGGGGTAACTGAAGCTTTCTTT. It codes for CASSRGVTEAFF.

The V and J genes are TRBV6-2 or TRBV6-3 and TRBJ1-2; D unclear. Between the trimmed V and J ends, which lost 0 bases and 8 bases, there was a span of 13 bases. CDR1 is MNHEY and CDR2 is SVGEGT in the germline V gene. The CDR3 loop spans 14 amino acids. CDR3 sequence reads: CASSYSRREDGYTF. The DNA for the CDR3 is TGTGCCAGCAGTTACTCCAGGAGGGAGGACGGCTACACCTTC.

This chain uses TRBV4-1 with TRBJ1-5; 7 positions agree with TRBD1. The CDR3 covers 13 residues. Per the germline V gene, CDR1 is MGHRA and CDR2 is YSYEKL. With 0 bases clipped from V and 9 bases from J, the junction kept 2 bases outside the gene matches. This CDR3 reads CASSQDQGGPQHF. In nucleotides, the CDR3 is TGCGCCAGCAGCCAAGATCAGGGGGGGCCCCAGCATTTT.

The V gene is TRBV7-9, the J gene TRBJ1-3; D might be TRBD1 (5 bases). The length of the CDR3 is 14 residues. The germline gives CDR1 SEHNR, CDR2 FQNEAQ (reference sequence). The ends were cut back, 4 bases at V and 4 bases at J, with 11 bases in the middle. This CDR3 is CASSSGPGGNTIYF. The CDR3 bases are TGTGCCAGCAGCTCGGGGCCGGGAGGAAACACCATATATTTT.